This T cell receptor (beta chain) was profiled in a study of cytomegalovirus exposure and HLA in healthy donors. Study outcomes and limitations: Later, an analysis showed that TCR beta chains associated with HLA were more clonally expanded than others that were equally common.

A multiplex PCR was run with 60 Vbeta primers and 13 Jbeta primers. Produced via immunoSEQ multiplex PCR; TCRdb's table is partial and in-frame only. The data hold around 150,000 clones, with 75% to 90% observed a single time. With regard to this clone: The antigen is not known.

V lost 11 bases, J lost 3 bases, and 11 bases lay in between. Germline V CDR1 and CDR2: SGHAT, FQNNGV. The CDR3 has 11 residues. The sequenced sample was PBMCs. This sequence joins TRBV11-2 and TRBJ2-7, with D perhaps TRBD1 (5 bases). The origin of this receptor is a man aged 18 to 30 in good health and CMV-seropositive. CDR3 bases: TGTGCCTCGAAAAGGGGCTACGAGCAGTACTTC. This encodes CASKRGYEQYF.